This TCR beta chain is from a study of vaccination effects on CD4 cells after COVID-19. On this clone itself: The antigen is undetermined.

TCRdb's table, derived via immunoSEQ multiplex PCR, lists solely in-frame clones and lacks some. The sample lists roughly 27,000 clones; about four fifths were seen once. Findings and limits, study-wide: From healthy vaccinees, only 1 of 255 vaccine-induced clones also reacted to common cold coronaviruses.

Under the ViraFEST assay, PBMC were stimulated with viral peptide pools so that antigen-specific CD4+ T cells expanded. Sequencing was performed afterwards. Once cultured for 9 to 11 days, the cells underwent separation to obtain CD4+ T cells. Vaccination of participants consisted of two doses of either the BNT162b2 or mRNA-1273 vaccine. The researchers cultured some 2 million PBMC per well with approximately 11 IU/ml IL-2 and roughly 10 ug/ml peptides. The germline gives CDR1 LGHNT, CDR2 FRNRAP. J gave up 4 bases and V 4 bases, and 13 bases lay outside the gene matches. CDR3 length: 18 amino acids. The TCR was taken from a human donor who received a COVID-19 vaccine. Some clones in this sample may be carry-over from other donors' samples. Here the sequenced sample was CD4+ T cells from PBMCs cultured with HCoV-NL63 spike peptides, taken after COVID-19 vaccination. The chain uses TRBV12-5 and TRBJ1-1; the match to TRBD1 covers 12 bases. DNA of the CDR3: TGTGCTAGTGGTTCCATTTTCCCGGGACAGGGGGCTCGCACTGAAGCTTTCTTT. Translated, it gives CASGSIFPGQGARTEAFF.